The present entry profiles one T cell receptor (beta chain) with its context. Antigen unknown. Individual cDNA molecules were tagged with unique molecular identifiers. Each CDR3 protein is one row after TCRdb ran MiXCR on the 5' RACE reads. This sample carries tens of thousands of distinct CDR3 sequences, about 10% of them seen once, and the ten largest clones take under 6%. The CDR3 covers 15 residues. V dropped 5 bases and J dropped 5; count of bases not matched to a gene: 8. The data are from a study of early T cells in non-severe SARS-CoV-2 infection. Study as a whole: Bulk RNA from unsorted whole blood was sequenced; chains were unpaired. Overall study findings and caveats: Anti-spike CD8 responses were favored by VDJdb matching, which missed private and CD4 specificities.

This clonotype was sampled from an adult who was a healthcare worker with PCR-confirmed SARS-CoV-2 infection or an uninfected control (not recorded which). The chain joins TRBV12-3 or TRBV12-4 to TRBJ2-3; 9 bases line up with TRBD1. Sequenced sample: whole blood. The CDR3 region is CASSPGTGPLDTQYF. The CDR3 nucleotides read TGTGCCAGCAGTCCCGGGACAGGGCCTCTAGATACGCAGTATTTT.